One and the same sample provided the 5 T cell receptor beta chains below, sequenced in a study of cytomegalovirus exposure and HLA in healthy donors. 13 Jbeta primers and 60 Vbeta primers were used for the PCR. Clones were sequenced by immunoSEQ multiplex PCR, and TCRdb holds only the in-frame ones, with some missing. Of 100,000 to 150,000 clones detected, 77% appear once; the ten largest clones hold approximately 5.5%. Sequencing was carried out using PBMCs. The receptors stem from a man aged 18 to 30 in good health and CMV-seropositive.

V gene TRBV28 combines with J gene TRBJ1-5; D might be TRBD1 (5 bases). The CDR3 sequence is 14 residues long. CDR1 is MDHEN, CDR2 SYDVKM, per germline. Trimming pared 2 bases from V and 3 bases from J, leaving 8 bases between. The CDR3 region is CASSLGAVNQPQHF. CDR3 sequence (DNA): TGTGCCAGCAGTTTAGGGGCGGTCAATCAGCCCCAGCATTTT.

The sample holds one count of this clone. The chain couples TRBV27 to TRBJ1-1; D possibly corresponds to TRBD1 (6 bases). This CDR3 spans 13 amino acids. V gave up 4 bases and J gave up 2 bases, with 8 bases separating them. CDR1 is MNHEY, CDR2 SMNVEV, per germline (reference sequence). The CDR3 loop reads CASSSRGNTEAFF. The CDR3 nucleotides read TGTGCCAGCAGTTCCAGGGGAAACACTGAAGCTTTCTTT.

The genes are TRBV28 and TRBJ1-1; D unresolved. Trimming shortened V by 5 bases and J by 0 bases, and 4 bases separated the two germline ends. CDR1 MDHEN and CDR2 SYDVKM come from the germline V gene. The CDR3 spans 12 residues. The CDR3 DNA is TGTGCCAGCAGTCGTATGAACACTGAAGCTTTCTTT. Translation gives CASSRMNTEAFF.

The chain is built from TRBV6-1 and TRBJ1-1; tentatively, D is TRBD1 (5 bases). This CDR3 has 15 residues. V gave up 6 bases and J gave up 1 base, with 15 bases separating them. CDR1 MNHNS and CDR2 SASEGT come from the germline V gene. The CDR3 region has the DNA TGTGCCAGCAGCGCCCGGGAGGGGACGAACACTGAAGCTTTCTTT. It yields the protein CASSAREGTNTEAFF.

The V and J genes are TRBV27 and TRBJ1-2; possibly TRBD1 for D (6 bases). Trimming took 1 base from V and 1 from J, leaving 10 bases between them. Germline V gives CDR1 MNHEY, CDR2 SMNVEV (reference sequence). This CDR3 region has 15 residues. This chain's CDR3 is CASSLLGQSNYGYTF. The CDR3 bases are TGTGCCAGCAGTTTATTAGGACAGAGTAACTATGGCTACACCTTC.